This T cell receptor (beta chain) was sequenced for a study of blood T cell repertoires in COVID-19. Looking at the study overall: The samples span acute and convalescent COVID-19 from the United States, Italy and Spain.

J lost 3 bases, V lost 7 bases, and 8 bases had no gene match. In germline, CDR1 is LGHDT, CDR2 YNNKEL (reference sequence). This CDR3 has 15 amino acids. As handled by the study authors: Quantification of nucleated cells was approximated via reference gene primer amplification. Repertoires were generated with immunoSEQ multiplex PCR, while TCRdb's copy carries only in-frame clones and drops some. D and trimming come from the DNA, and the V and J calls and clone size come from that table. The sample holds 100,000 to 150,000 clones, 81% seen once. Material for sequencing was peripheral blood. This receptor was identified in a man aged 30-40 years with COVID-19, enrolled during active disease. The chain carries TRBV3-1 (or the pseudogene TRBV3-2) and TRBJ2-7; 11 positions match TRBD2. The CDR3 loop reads CASTLGTSGLYEQYF. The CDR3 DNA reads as TGTGCCAGCACCTTAGGGACTAGCGGACTCTACGAGCAGTACTTC.